This T cell receptor beta chain appears in the sequencing data of a study of cytomegalovirus exposure and HLA in healthy donors. Study conclusions and caveats: A missense DCLRE1C variant was associated with V- and J-gene trimming of TCR beta chains in a later analysis, and an independent cohort replicated the association. Exclusion applied to some V segments, including TRBV6-2 and TRBV6-3, as they were indistinguishable. Cytomegalovirus association was assigned to over 150 TCR beta chains.

A multiplex PCR was run with 60 Vbeta primers and 13 Jbeta primers. The repertoire was sequenced with immunoSEQ multiplex PCR; TCRdb's copy has only in-frame clones and lacks some. The sample gives over 150,000 clones, about four fifths of which show up once; 1% is in the top ten. Note on this clone: What it recognizes is unknown.

This CDR3 spans 18 amino acids. Germline V gives CDR1 SGHRS, CDR2 YFSETQ. V lost 2 bases and J 5 bases, leaving 22 bases between the germline ends. This clonotype originated in a woman in her forties or fifties in good health and CMV-seropositive. The sample was PBMCs. The rearrangement links TRBV5-1 to TRBJ1-4, with no clear D. CDR3 sequence reads: CASSFKPRNTIRNEKLFF. DNA of the CDR3: TGCGCCAGCAGCTTCAAACCGAGGAATACAATCCGAAATGAAAAACTGTTTTTT.